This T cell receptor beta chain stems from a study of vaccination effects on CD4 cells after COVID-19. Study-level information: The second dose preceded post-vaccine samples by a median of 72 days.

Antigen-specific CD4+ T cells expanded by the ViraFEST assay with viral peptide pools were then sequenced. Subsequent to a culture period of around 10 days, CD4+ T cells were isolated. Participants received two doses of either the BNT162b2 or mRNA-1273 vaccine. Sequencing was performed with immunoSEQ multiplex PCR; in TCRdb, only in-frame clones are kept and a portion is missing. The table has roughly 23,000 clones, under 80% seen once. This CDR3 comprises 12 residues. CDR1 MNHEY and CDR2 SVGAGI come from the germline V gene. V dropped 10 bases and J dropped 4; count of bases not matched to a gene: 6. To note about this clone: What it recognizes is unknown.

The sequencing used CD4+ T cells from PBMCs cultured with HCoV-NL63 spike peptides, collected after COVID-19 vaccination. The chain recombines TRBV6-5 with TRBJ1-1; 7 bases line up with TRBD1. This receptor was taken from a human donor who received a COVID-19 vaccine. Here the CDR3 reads CATGQSITEAFF. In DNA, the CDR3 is TGTGCCACGGGACAGTCCATCACTGAAGCTTTCTTT.